This T cell receptor beta chain was documented in a study of PD-1 blockade in classical Hodgkin lymphoma. Here immunoSEQ multiplex PCR was the method, and the copy in TCRdb shows in-frame clones only, minus some. The sample records approximately 41,000 clones, 55% to 80% being singletons. As concerns this clone: Its antigen is not known. One end of the junction varies from germline; a read error may be responsible.

As for time point: cycle 4 day 1 (C4D1), after 5 to 7 weeks of nivolumab. Relapse was seen in all patients after autologous stem cell transplantation, and brentuximab vedotin exposure was variable. Findings of the study overall: Baseline diversity was lower in partial responders and progressors than complete responders.

The source is a human donor with classical Hodgkin lymphoma. The sample in question was peripheral blood mononuclear cells (PBMCs), obtained before the fourth cycle of nivolumab.

Here the CDR3 reads CASSYSYEQYF. CDR3 sequence (DNA): TGTGCCAGCAGCTACTCCTACGAGCAGTACTTC. This chain links TRBV5-1 with TRBJ2-7; the D is unclear. CDR1 SGHRS and CDR2 YFSETQ come from the germline V gene. CDR3 length: 11 amino acids.